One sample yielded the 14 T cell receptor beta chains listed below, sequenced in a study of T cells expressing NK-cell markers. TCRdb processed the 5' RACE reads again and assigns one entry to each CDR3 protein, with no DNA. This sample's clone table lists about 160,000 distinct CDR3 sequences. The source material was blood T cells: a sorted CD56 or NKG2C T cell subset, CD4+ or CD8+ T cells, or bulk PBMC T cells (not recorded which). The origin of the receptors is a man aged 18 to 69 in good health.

The CDR3 loop reads CASSATGGPRSDTQYF. The chain combines TRBV12-3 or TRBV12-4 with TRBJ2-3; TCRdb calls TRBD2, which cannot be checked without DNA. This CDR3 is 16 amino acids long.

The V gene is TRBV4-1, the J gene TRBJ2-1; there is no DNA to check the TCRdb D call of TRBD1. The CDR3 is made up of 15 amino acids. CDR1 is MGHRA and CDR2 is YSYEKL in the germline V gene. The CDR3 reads CASSPQADMYNEQFF.

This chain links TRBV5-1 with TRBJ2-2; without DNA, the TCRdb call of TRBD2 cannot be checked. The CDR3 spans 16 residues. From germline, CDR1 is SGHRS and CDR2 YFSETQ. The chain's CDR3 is CASSFSGGANTGELFF.

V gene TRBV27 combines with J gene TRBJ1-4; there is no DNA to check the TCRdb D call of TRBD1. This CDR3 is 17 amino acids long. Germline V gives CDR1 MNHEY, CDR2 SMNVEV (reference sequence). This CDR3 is CASSLGTGGFGNEKLFF.

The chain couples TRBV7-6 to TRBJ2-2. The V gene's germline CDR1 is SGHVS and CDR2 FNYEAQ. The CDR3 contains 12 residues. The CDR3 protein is CASLANTGELFF.

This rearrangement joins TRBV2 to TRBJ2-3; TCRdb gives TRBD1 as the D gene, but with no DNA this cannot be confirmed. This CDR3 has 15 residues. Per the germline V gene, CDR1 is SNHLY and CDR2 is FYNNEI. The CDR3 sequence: CASSASGATGDTQYF. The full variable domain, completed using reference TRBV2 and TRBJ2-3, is EPEVTQTPSHQVTQMGQEVILRCVPISNHLYFYWYRQILGQKVEFLVSFYNNEISEKSEIFDDQFSVERPDGSNFTLKIRSTKLEDSAMYFCASSASGATGDTQYFGPGTRLTVL.

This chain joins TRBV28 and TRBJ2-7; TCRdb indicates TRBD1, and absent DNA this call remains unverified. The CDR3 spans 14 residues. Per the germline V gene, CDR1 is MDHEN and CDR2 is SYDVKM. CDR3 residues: CASIGGLQTYEQYF.

CDR3 sequence: CSVEVWEGTYEQYF. The chain recombines TRBV29-1 with TRBJ2-7; TCRdb reports TRBD2, a call that lacks DNA to check it against. CDR1 and CDR2 from the germline V gene are SQVTM and ANQGSEA. The length of the CDR3 is 14 residues.

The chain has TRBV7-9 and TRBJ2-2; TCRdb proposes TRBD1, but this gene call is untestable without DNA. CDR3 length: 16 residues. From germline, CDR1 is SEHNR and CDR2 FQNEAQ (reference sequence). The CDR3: CASSSPIQGSTGELFF.

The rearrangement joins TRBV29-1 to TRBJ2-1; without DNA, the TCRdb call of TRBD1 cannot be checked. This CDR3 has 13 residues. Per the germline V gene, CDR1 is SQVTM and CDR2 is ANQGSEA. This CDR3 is CSLPVGGDNEQFF.

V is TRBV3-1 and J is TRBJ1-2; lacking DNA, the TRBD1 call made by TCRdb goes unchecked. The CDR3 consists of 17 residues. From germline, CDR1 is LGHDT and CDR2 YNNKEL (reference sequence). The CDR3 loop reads CASSQEFRTGLNYGYTF.

The CDR3 protein is CASSFGPAGYEQYF. This chain uses TRBV27 with TRBJ2-7; TCRdb indicates TRBD2, and absent DNA this call remains unverified. This CDR3 contains 14 residues. The V gene's germline CDR1 is MNHEY and CDR2 SMNVEV (reference sequence).

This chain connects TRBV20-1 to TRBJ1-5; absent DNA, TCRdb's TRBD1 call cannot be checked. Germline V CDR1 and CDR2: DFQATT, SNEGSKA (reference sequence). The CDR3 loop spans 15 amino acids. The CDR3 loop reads CSAREGGRDSQPQHF.

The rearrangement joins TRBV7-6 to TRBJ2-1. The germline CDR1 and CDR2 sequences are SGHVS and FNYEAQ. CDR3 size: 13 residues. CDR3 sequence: CASSFEDYNEQFF.